This T cell receptor (beta chain) appears in the sequencing data of a study of blood T cells in healthy people across ages. Using a J-beta primer mix together with a sample-barcoded 5' primer, a second PCR was run for about 7 to 12 cycles. TCRdb analysed the 5' RACE reads with MiXCR anew, one entry per CDR3 protein. The table includes approximately 1.5 million distinct CDR3 sequences, 35% to 45% detected once. Germline-derived CDR1 and CDR2 are SEHNR and FQNEAQ (reference sequence). V dropped 5 bases and J dropped 5 bases, with 18 bases sitting between them. The CDR3 extends over 15 amino acids. This clonotype was found a few times.

This clonotype was obtained from a woman under 30 in good health. The sample comprised blood. The chain joins TRBV7-9 to TRBJ1-1, with a tentative D call TRBD1 (5 bases). CDR3 nucleotide sequence: TGTGCCAGCAGCAACCCGGGTCAGGGAAGGACTGAAGCTTTCTTT. Its translation is CASSNPGQGRTEAFF.